Each of the 2 T cell receptor beta chains below was sequenced from the same sample in a study of T cell responses to AZD1222 COVID-19 vaccine. Sequencing was performed with immunoSEQ multiplex PCR; in TCRdb, only in-frame clones are kept and a portion is missing. The sample has roughly 140,000 clones, roughly 88% seen once. Specimen: peripheral blood, collected on day 0 of AZD1222 vaccination. These TCRs come from an adult in good health.

V usage is TRBV7-2 and J usage is TRBJ1-6; perhaps TRBD1 as D (6 bases). Trimming stripped 4 bases from V and 7 bases from J, with 20 bases between. The CDR3 is made up of 17 amino acids. Germline V lookup: CDR1 SGHTA, CDR2 FQGNSA. In DNA form, the CDR3 reads TGTGCCAGCAGCTGGGGCACAGGGCGTATATGGAATTCACCCCTCCACTTT. It codes for CASSWGTGRIWNSPLHF.

The chain couples TRBV5-1 to TRBJ1-5; D gene uncertain. Per germline, CDR1 SGHRS and CDR2 YFSETQ. This CDR3 region has 13 residues. V lost 8 bases and J lost 1, with 10 bases in between. The CDR3, as DNA: TGCGCCAGATCCCACCCAAGCAATCAGCCCCAGCATTTT. Its protein is CARSHPSNQPQHF.